The 30 T cell receptor beta chains below were found in one sample sequenced in a study of blood T cell repertoires in COVID-19. Data came from immunoSEQ multiplex PCR; TCRdb stores just in-frame clones and leaves some out. The data contain 85,000 to 90,000 clones, under 95% of them singletons. The sequenced sample was peripheral blood. The receptors stem from a human donor with active COVID-19. The donor label of this sample is uncertain.

The J gene is TRBJ1-4, the V gene TRBV18; D call uncertain. Trimming took off 0 bases at V and 8 bases at J, with 13 bases between the two ends. CDR3 length: 15 residues. In germline, CDR1 is KGHSH, CDR2 LQKENI. CDR3 loop: CASSPPNPLREKLFF. Here the CDR3 DNA reads TGTGCCAGCTCACCACCGAACCCTTTGCGGGAAAAACTGTTTTTT.

The genes are TRBV5-1 and TRBJ1-2, with D possibly matching TRBD1 (6 bases). Germline CDR1 is SGHRS and CDR2 is YFSETQ. V lost 0 bases, J lost 1 base, and 10 bases lay in between. The CDR3 is 15 amino acids. The CDR3 nucleotides are TGCGCCAGCAGCTTGGAGGACAGCGTTAACTATGGCTACACCTTC. As protein: CASSLEDSVNYGYTF.

The chain links TRBV6-5 to TRBJ2-2, with TRBD1 as a possible D gene (5 bases). V lost 6 bases and J 4 bases, leaving 9 bases between the germline ends. The length of the CDR3 is 13 residues. Germline values: CDR1 MNHEY, CDR2 SVGAGI. The CDR3 here is CASRPQGTGELFF. The CDR3 DNA sequence: TGTGCCAGCAGGCCCCAGGGCACCGGGGAGCTGTTTTTT.

V gene TRBV6-5 combines with J gene TRBJ2-3; 9 bases line up with TRBD2. The CDR3 has 14 amino acids. Germline CDR1 and CDR2: MNHEY and SVGAGI. Unmatched junction bases numbered 10, after V lost 8 bases and J lost 7 bases. The DNA for the CDR3 is TGTGCCAGCCGGGGAAGCGGGGGGAGAAATACGCAGTATTTT. This translates into CASRGSGGRNTQYF.

V usage is TRBV19 and J usage is TRBJ1-4; no clear D gene. The germline CDR1 and CDR2 sequences are LNHDA and SQIVND (reference sequence). Trimming pared 5 bases from V and 8 bases from J, leaving 18 bases between. The CDR3 is 15 residues long. Here the CDR3 reads CASSPFLGVGEKLFF. The CDR3 region has the DNA TGTGCCAGTAGTCCATTCCTCGGGGTGGGCGAAAAACTGTTTTTT.

This chain joins TRBV4-1 and TRBJ2-1; 9 bases line up with TRBD2. Germline CDR1 MGHRA, CDR2 YSYEKL. V lost 0 bases, J lost 4 bases, and 7 bases stayed unmatched. The length of the CDR3 is 17 residues. The CDR3 DNA reads TGCGCCAGCAGCCAAGACGCTTTAGCGGGGGCATACAATGAGCAGTTCTTC. This gives the protein CASSQDALAGAYNEQFF.

This chain connects TRBV3-1 (or the pseudogene TRBV3-2) to TRBJ2-3, with 10 bases identical to TRBD2. Germline-derived CDR1 and CDR2 are LGHDT and YNNKEL (reference sequence). V shed 7 bases and J 2 bases; nucleotides not matched to a gene: 6. The CDR3 length is 15 residues. In DNA, the CDR3 is TGTGCCAGCACTCTTAGCGGGGGGCCCACAGATACGCAGTATTTT. This codes for CASTLSGGPTDTQYF.

The V call is TRBV5-4, the J call TRBJ1-2; D is unclear. V gave up 3 bases and J gave up 3 bases, with 12 bases separating them. CDR3 size: 14 residues. CDR1 and CDR2 from the germline V gene are SGHNT and YYREEE (reference sequence). CDR3 protein: CASSSLGRDYGYTF. In nucleotides, the CDR3 is TGTGCCAGCAGCTCATTAGGGCGGGACTATGGCTACACCTTC.

The chain has TRBV27 and TRBJ1-1, with 8 bases that match TRBD1. The germline V gene encodes CDR1 MNHEY and CDR2 SMNVEV (reference sequence). The CDR3 consists of 13 residues. The J segment lost 3 bases and the V segment lost 4 bases, leaving 1 base of the junction unmatched. This chain's CDR3 is CASSYRGDTEAFF. The CDR3 nucleotides are TGTGCCAGCAGTTACAGGGGGGACACTGAAGCTTTCTTT.

The chain employs TRBV5-4 and TRBJ1-1, with TRBD1 matching 8 bases. Germline CDR1 is SGHNT and CDR2 is YYREEE (reference sequence). CDR3 length equals 14 residues. The V segment lost 4 bases and the J segment 4 bases; nucleotides outside the gene matches: 6. The CDR3 protein is CASSIDRGGTEAFF. The CDR3, as DNA: TGTGCCAGCAGCATAGACAGGGGCGGCACTGAAGCTTTCTTT.

Regarding this clone: Other DNA sequences in this sample translate to the same CDR3. In nucleotides, the CDR3 is TGTGCCACCAGTGACCCTGACAGGGGCTATGGCTACACCTTC. It codes for CATSDPDRGYGYTF. V is TRBV24-1 and J is TRBJ1-2; TRBD1 aligns across 8 bases. Per germline, CDR1 KGHDR and CDR2 SFDVKD. Germline trimming cut 4 bases from V and 4 bases from J; bases unmatched to any gene: 4. CDR3 length equals 14 residues.

The V gene is TRBV7-9, the J gene TRBJ1-3; 7 nucleotides agree with TRBD1. Unmatched junction bases numbered 17, after V lost 1 base and J lost 8 bases. The germline gives CDR1 SEHNR, CDR2 FQNEAQ (reference sequence). This CDR3 contains 18 residues. CDR3 nucleotide sequence: TGTGCCAGCAGCTTAGAATTGGTAACTGGGACAGATACGGACACCATATATTTT. Protein product: CASSLELVTGTDTDTIYF.

The CDR3 loop is CASSSLGQPTDTQYF. CDR3 nucleotides: TGTGCCAGCAGCTCACTGGGACAGCCCACAGATACGCAGTATTTT. This sequence joins TRBV11-2 and TRBJ2-3; TRBD1 agrees at 7 bases. CDR3 length: 15 amino acids. Losses at the gene ends were 4 bases for V and 2 bases for J; bases not matched to a gene: 6. In germline, CDR1 is SGHAT, CDR2 FQNNGV.

This clone was seen a handful of times. The CDR3 DNA follows: TGTGCCAGTAGAACAGCGGTGCACGCGGGCTATGGCTACACCTTC. Encoded protein: CASRTAVHAGYGYTF. This chain links TRBV19 with TRBJ1-2; no definite D call. This CDR3 is built from 15 residues. Trimming removed 6 bases from V and 4 bases from J, with 18 bases in between. Germline V CDR1 and CDR2: LNHDA, SQIVND (reference sequence).

The chain couples TRBV7-3 to TRBJ2-1; 14 bases agree with TRBD2. The CDR3 covers 16 residues. CDR1 SGHTA and CDR2 FQGTGA come from the germline V gene. Germline trimming cut 3 bases from V and 7 bases from J; bases unmatched to any gene: 5. DNA for the CDR3: TGTGCCAGCAGCTTGACTAGCGGGGGGGTTCGGAATGAGCAGTTCTTC. Protein: CASSLTSGGVRNEQFF.

The rearrangement uses TRBV3-1 (or the pseudogene TRBV3-2) and TRBJ1-1; 9 bases agree with TRBD1. This CDR3 spans 14 amino acids. V trimming: 8 bases; J trimming: 5 bases; junction bases outside the gene matches: 9. Per germline, CDR1 LGHDT and CDR2 YNNKEL (reference sequence). The CDR3: CASSSGQGKTEAFF. The CDR3 DNA follows: TGTGCCAGCTCCTCGGGACAGGGAAAGACTGAAGCTTTCTTT.

J is TRBJ2-5 and V is TRBV19; a weak D match, TRBD2 (6 bases). V lost 5 bases, J lost 0 bases, and 16 bases lay in between. The germline V gene has CDR1 LNHDA and CDR2 SQIVND (reference sequence). The CDR3 runs to 16 residues. CDR3 nucleotides: TGTGCCAGTAGTTGGGGGACCGGGAGCTACCAAGAGACCCAGTACTTC. As protein: CASSWGTGSYQETQYF.

The J gene is TRBJ1-6, the V gene TRBV28; the D gene is possibly TRBD1 (6 bases). The V gene's germline CDR1 is MDHEN and CDR2 SYDVKM. The CDR3 totals 14 residues. Trimming left V 6 bases short and J 6 bases short, with 12 bases between. CDR3 residues: CASRATGVNSPLHF. DNA for the CDR3: TGTGCCAGCAGAGCGACAGGAGTTAATTCACCCCTCCACTTT. The full variable domain, with the rest looked up from reference TRBV28 and TRBJ1-6, is DVKVTQSSRYLVKRTGEKVFLECVQDMDHENMFWYRQDPGLGLRLIYFSYDVKMKEKGDIPEGYSVSREKKERFSLILESASTNQTSMYLCASRATGVNSPLHFGNGTRLTVT.

V usage is TRBV2 and J usage is TRBJ2-1; TRBD1 agrees at 11 bases. Unmatched junction bases numbered 7, after V lost 7 bases and J lost 8 bases. The CDR3 covers 14 residues. The germline gives CDR1 SNHLY, CDR2 FYNNEI. CDR3 sequence (DNA): TGTGCCAGCATACCAGGACAGGGGGCTGATGAGCAGTTCTTC. Its protein is CASIPGQGADEQFF.

The chain employs TRBV7-2 and TRBJ2-3; 8 nucleotides line up with TRBD1. The V gene's germline CDR1 is SGHTA and CDR2 FQGNSA. Trimming took 7 bases from V and 13 from J; bases not matched to a gene: 16. This CDR3 contains 14 residues. In DNA, the CDR3 is TGTGCCAGCACCCAAACCGTGGGACAGGCCGTCGAGTATTTT. It is translated as CASTQTVGQAVEYF.

This clone appeared a few times. This rearrangement joins TRBV12-5 to TRBJ1-2, with 9 nucleotides matching TRBD1. V shed 0 bases, J shed 3 bases, and the junction held 23 bases outside the gene matches. CDR1 is LGHNT, CDR2 FRNRAP, per germline. This CDR3 is 22 amino acids long. The CDR3, as DNA: TGTGCTAGTGGTTTGGTACGGGGCCCCGGAGGGACAGGGTCGCCCGCCCACTATGGCTACACCTTC. Encoded protein: CASGLVRGPGGTGSPAHYGYTF.

The rearrangement links TRBV4-1 to TRBJ1-2, with 8 nucleotides matching TRBD1. Germline CDR1 is MGHRA and CDR2 is YSYEKL. The V and J ends lost 3 bases and 8 bases, in that order; junction bases with no gene match: 8. This CDR3 has 14 residues. The CDR3 nucleotides are TGCGCCAGCAGCCAGGAACAGGGGGTTCGGGGCTACACCTTC. Protein product: CASSQEQGVRGYTF.

The genes are TRBV3-1 (or the pseudogene TRBV3-2) and TRBJ2-7, with D maybe TRBD2 (5 bases). Deletions cut 5 bases from V and 9 bases from J, with 17 bases between. The CDR3 has 13 residues. Germline assignment: CDR1 LGHDT and CDR2 YNNKEL (reference sequence). Here the CDR3 reads CASSGGLSAAQYF. In DNA form, the CDR3 reads TGTGCCAGCAGCGGAGGACTTTCCGCGGCGCAGTACTTC.

This chain joins TRBV5-1 and TRBJ1-1, with D uncertain. Germline V lookup: CDR1 SGHRS, CDR2 YFSETQ. The CDR3 is 13 amino acids. V lost 2 bases and J lost 8, with 13 bases in between. CDR3 region: CASSLDKASEAFF. CDR3 bases: TGCGCCAGCAGCTTAGACAAGGCCTCCGAAGCTTTCTTT. Supplemented by reference TRBV5-1 and TRBJ1-1, the full variable domain reads KAGVTQTPRYLIKTRGQQVTLSCSPISGHRSVSWYQQTPGQGLQFLFEYFSETQRNKGNFPGRFSGRQFSNSRSEMNVSTLELGDSALYLCASSLDKASEAFFGQGTRLTVV.

The chain recombines TRBV6-6 with TRBJ2-7, with D tentatively TRBD1 (5 bases). This CDR3 comprises 14 residues. From germline, CDR1 is MNHNY and CDR2 SVGAGI (reference sequence). V was pared by 0 bases and J by 4 bases, with 10 bases between. The CDR3 sequence: CASSYSTVNYEQYF. The CDR3 nucleotides read TGTGCCAGCAGTTACTCGACAGTCAATTACGAGCAGTACTTC.

This sequence joins TRBV6-5 and TRBJ1-6; TRBD1 matches at 7 bases. The germline CDR1 and CDR2 sequences are MNHEY and SVGAGI. V lost 8 bases to trimming and J lost 9 bases; unmatched junction nucleotides: 10. This CDR3 is built from 14 residues. DNA of the CDR3: TGTGCCAGCTACTTTACAGGGGACGCTTCACCCCTCCACTTT. Translated: CASYFTGDASPLHF.

The chain recombines TRBV7-9 with TRBJ1-3; D unclear. The CDR3 runs 16 residues. V was cut by 2 bases and J by 7 bases, with 18 bases left in between. Germline V lookup: CDR1 SEHNR, CDR2 FQNEAQ (reference sequence). The CDR3 nucleotides read TGTGCCAGCAGCTTAAATGGACTCGGAGTTGGTAACACCATATATTTT. This sequence encodes CASSLNGLGVGNTIYF.

The chain recombines TRBV5-4 with TRBJ2-1; a weak D match, TRBD2 (6 bases). The CDR3 runs 16 residues. V was trimmed by 4 bases and J by 6 bases, leaving 20 bases between them. CDR1 SGHNT and CDR2 YYREEE come from the germline V gene (reference sequence). As DNA, the CDR3 is TGTGCCAGCAGCCTAGAGTGGGGACTTAGAAGCAATGAGCAGTTCTTC. This codes for CASSLEWGLRSNEQFF.

The rearrangement links TRBV4-1 to TRBJ2-7, with 7 nucleotides matching TRBD1. The V gene end was trimmed by 6 bases and the J gene end by 1 base; junction bases not matched to a gene: 3. The CDR3 consists of 13 residues. From germline, CDR1 is MGHRA and CDR2 YSYEKL. CDR3 protein: CASSPGQSYEQYF. In DNA, the CDR3 is TGCGCCAGCAGTCCGGGACAGTCCTACGAGCAGTACTTC.

The rearrangement joins TRBV3-1 (or the pseudogene TRBV3-2) to TRBJ2-5, with a possible D match to TRBD1 (6 bases). This CDR3 spans 15 amino acids. The V end lost 0 bases, the J end lost 2 bases, and 10 bases lay between the germline ends. Germline V gene lookup returns CDR1 LGHDT and CDR2 YNNKEL (reference sequence). The CDR3 DNA reads as TGTGCCAGCAGCCAAGAGTACAGGGCTCAAGAGACCCAGTACTTC. Its translation is CASSQEYRAQETQYF.